These T cell receptor beta chains were read from a single sample in a study of Ad26.COV2.S vaccination and SARS-CoV-2 variants. Profiling relied on immunoSEQ multiplex PCR, and the TCRdb table lists in-frame clones only, not all of them. The sample carries 350,000 to 500,000 clones, 89% recorded once. Sequenced material: peripheral blood, taken in a trial of Ad26.COV2.S vaccine versus placebo. The receptors derive from a person aged 18-60 years who received the Ad26.COV2.S COVID-19 vaccine or a placebo. Each CDR3 is given with its conserved first and last residue. The D gene is left open where the match is weak. Clone size, where shown, is once, few, many, or a class for clones that have expanded.

d_gene	abundance	j_gene	v_gene	CDR3aa	CDR3nt
TRBD2	NA	TRBJ2-5	TRBV7-2	CASSFQRGRETQYF	TGTGCCAGCAGCTTCCAGCGGGGCCGAGAGACCCAGTACTTC
NA	few	TRBJ1-1	TRBV2	CASKQTNTEAFF	TGTGCCAGCAAACAGACGAACACTGAAGCTTTCTTT
NA	NA	TRBJ1-1	TRBV12-3/TRBV12-4	CASSLIRNTEAFF	TGTGCCAGCAGTTTAATTAGGAACACTGAAGCTTTCTTT
NA	NA	TRBJ2-1	TRBV4-2	CASSQDGTFSGEQFF	TGTGCCAGCAGCCAAGACGGGACTTTTTCAGGGGAGCAGTTCTTC
NA	NA	TRBJ2-3	TRBV6-5	CASSLLRPGDRGTQYF	TGTGCCAGCAGTTTACTCCGACCGGGGGACCGGGGTACGCAGTATTTT
TRBD1	NA	TRBJ2-7	TRBV29-1	CSVEDPLRQGGIYEQYF	TGCAGCGTTGAAGATCCCCTCCGACAGGGTGGAATATACGAGCAGTACTTC
TRBD1	NA	TRBJ2-2	TRBV9	CASSVQGDTGELFF	TGTGCCAGCAGCGTCCAGGGGGACACCGGGGAGCTGTTTTTT
TRBD1	NA	TRBJ2-3	TRBV19	CASSELPGQGDADTQYF	TGTGCCAGTAGTGAGCTCCCGGGGCAGGGGGACGCAGATACGCAGTATTTT
TRBD2	NA	TRBJ2-1	TRBV6-4	CASSVRPGTSGSGEQFF	TGTGCCAGCAGTGTCCGTCCGGGGACTAGCGGGAGTGGTGAGCAGTTCTTC
NA	NA	TRBJ2-5	TRBV5-1	CASSLGAVETQYF	TGCGCCAGCAGCTTGGGTGCCGTAGAGACCCAGTACTTC
NA	NA	TRBJ1-2	TRBV5-1	CASSLAGANLIYGYTF	TGCGCCAGCAGCTTGGCGGGGGCCAACTTGATCTATGGCTACACCTTC
NA	NA	TRBJ1-1	TRBV20-1	CSARDSAEAFF	TGCAGTGCTAGAGACAGTGCTGAAGCTTTCTTT
NA	NA	TRBJ2-5	TRBV6-6	CASSYYPSPGQETQYF	TGTGCCAGCAGTTACTACCCGTCTCCGGGCCAAGAGACCCAGTACTTC
TRBD1	NA	TRBJ1-2	TRBV4-1	CASSQDAYRGLGYGYTF	TGCGCCAGCAGCCAAGATGCCTACAGGGGGCTCGGCTATGGCTACACCTTC
TRBD1	NA	TRBJ2-5	TRBV5-1	CASSSPPGQVWEETQYF	TGCGCCAGCAGCTCACCACCGGGACAGGTTTGGGAAGAGACCCAGTACTTC
NA	NA	TRBJ1-4	TRBV28	CASSFPSDSERTNEKLFF	TGTGCCAGCAGTTTTCCGTCAGACAGCGAGAGAACTAATGAAAAACTGTTTTTT
NA	NA	TRBJ1-2	TRBV7-2	CASSGREVRGYGYTF	TGTGCCAGCAGCGGAAGGGAGGTCCGGGGATATGGCTACACCTTC
NA	NA	TRBJ1-1	TRBV5-4	CASSSSPGENLF	TGTGCCAGCAGCTCTTCTCCGGGGGAAAATCTCTTT
TRBD2	NA	TRBJ2-1	TRBV7-2	CASSPRGGLADNEQFF	TGTGCCAGCAGCCCCCGAGGGGGACTAGCGGACAATGAGCAGTTCTTC
TRBD1	NA	TRBJ1-6	TRBV4-3	CASSQGLGQGLGYNSPLHF	TGCGCCAGCAGCCAAGGTTTGGGACAGGGCTTGGGATATAATTCACCCCTCCACTTT
TRBD2	NA	TRBJ2-7	TRBV5-1	CASSLAGGPSYEQYF	TGCGCCAGCAGCTTGGCGGGGGGGCCCTCCTACGAGCAGTACTTC
NA	once	TRBJ1-1	TRBV6-5	CASSYSIDVSTEAFF	TGTGCCAGCAGTTACTCGATAGACGTGTCTACTGAAGCTTTCTTT
NA	NA	TRBJ2-1	TRBV5-8	CASSPWGDAYNEQFF	TGTGCCAGCAGCCCATGGGGGGACGCCTACAATGAGCAGTTCTTC
NA	NA	TRBJ1-1	TRBV25-1	CASAGGRAEAFF	TGTGCCTCGGCGGGTGGTCGAGCTGAAGCTTTCTTT
NA	once	TRBJ2-1	TRBV5-6	CASRRTVGLGEQFF	TGTGCCAGCAGGCGGACAGTAGGGTTAGGTGAGCAGTTCTTC
NA	NA	TRBJ2-7	TRBV12-3/TRBV12-4	CASSFLQEQYF	TGTGCCAGCAGTTTCCTCCAGGAGCAGTACTTC
TRBD1	NA	TRBJ1-3	TRBV9	CASSPDREAGNTIYF	TGTGCCAGCAGTCCCGACAGGGAGGCTGGAAACACCATATATTTT
NA	NA	TRBJ1-5	TRBV7-2	CASSPPGTALQPQHF	TGTGCCAGCAGCCCGCCCGGGACCGCCCTTCAGCCCCAGCATTTT
NA	NA	TRBJ2-4	TRBV5-6	CASSLYGAENIQYF	TGTGCCAGCAGCTTGTACGGAGCAGAAAACATTCAGTACTTC
NA	NA	TRBJ1-6	TRBV10-1	CASSDRTDNSPLHF	TGCGCCAGCAGTGACCGGACAGATAATTCACCCCTCCACTTT
TRBD1	NA	TRBJ2-7	TRBV5-6	CASSGARQGWGYEQYF	TGTGCCAGCAGCGGAGCGAGACAGGGTTGGGGATACGAGCAGTACTTC
NA	few	TRBJ1-1	TRBV11-1	CASSLSFYGLNTEAFF	TGTGCCAGCAGCTTATCATTCTACGGGCTGAACACTGAAGCTTTCTTT
NA	NA	TRBJ1-6	TRBV5-1	CASSLGGTGNSPLHF	TGCGCCAGCAGCTTGGGGGGGACGGGGAATTCACCCCTCCACTTT
NA	NA	TRBJ1-3	TRBV6-5	CASSQGDTIYF	TGTGCCAGCAGCCAAGGGGACACCATATATTTT
NA	NA	TRBJ2-7	TRBV12-3/TRBV12-4	CASSLEQGRKQYF	TGTGCCAGCAGTTTAGAGCAGGGTCGGAAGCAGTACTTC
NA	NA	TRBJ1-4	TRBV11-2	CASSPGIEKLFF	TGTGCCAGCAGCCCCGGGATTGAAAAACTGTTTTTT
NA	NA	TRBJ1-1	TRBV12-3/TRBV12-4	CASSFRVFTEAFF	TGTGCCAGCAGTTTTAGGGTTTTCACTGAAGCTTTCTTT
TRBD2	NA	TRBJ2-1	TRBV29-1	CSMSGTPEVYNEQFF	TGCAGCATGAGCGGGACCCCGGAGGTCTACAATGAGCAGTTCTTC
NA	few	TRBJ2-1	TRBV14	CASSPAAEQFF	TGTGCCAGCAGTCCAGCGGCTGAGCAGTTCTTC
NA	NA	TRBJ1-1	TRBV30	CAWSVYSGLMNTEAFF	TGTGCCTGGAGTGTATACTCTGGGCTCATGAACACTGAAGCTTTCTTT
TRBD1	NA	TRBJ1-1	TRBV7-9	CASSLEGAAEAFF	TGTGCCAGCAGCTTGGAGGGGGCCGCTGAAGCTTTCTTT
NA	NA	TRBJ2-1	TRBV10-3	CAIQGVGDEQFF	TGTGCCATCCAGGGAGTAGGGGATGAGCAGTTCTTC
NA	NA	TRBJ1-2	TRBV4-3	CASSQEASGSYGYTF	TGCGCCAGCAGCCAAGAGGCGTCGGGGAGTTATGGCTACACCTTC
NA	few	TRBJ1-1	TRBV29-1	CSVLQGETEAFF	TGCAGCGTGCTACAGGGAGAGACTGAAGCTTTCTTT
NA	NA	TRBJ2-1	TRBV12-5	CAGGWEYSGEQFF	TGTGCTGGGGGCTGGGAGTATAGTGGTGAGCAGTTCTTC
NA	NA	TRBJ2-1	TRBV28	CASSSPGTPFGPNEQFF	TGTGCCAGCAGTTCCCCCGGGACCCCGTTCGGCCCGAATGAGCAGTTCTTC
NA	NA	TRBJ1-2	TRBV4-2	CASSQVLRAAGDASGYGYTF	TGTGCCAGCAGCCAAGTACTCCGCGCGGCAGGAGATGCTAGTGGCTATGGCTACACCTTC
TRBD2	NA	TRBJ2-1	TRBV28	CASTDNRRGGYNEQFF	TGTGCCAGCACGGATAACAGGCGGGGGGGTTACAATGAGCAGTTCTTC
NA	NA	TRBJ2-7	TRBV5-1	CASSPMTAGEQYF	TGCGCCAGCAGCCCGATGACTGCGGGGGAGCAGTACTTC
NA	NA	TRBJ2-2	TRBV7-8	CASSRRDTGELFF	TGTGCCAGCAGCCGACGGGACACCGGGGAGCTGTTTTTT
NA	NA	TRBJ1-4	TRBV7-8	CASSLVGGSGELFF	TGTGCCAGCAGCTTAGTTGGAGGATCCGGGGAACTGTTTTTT
TRBD1	NA	TRBJ1-6	TRBV6-5	CASGAGGESPLHF	TGTGCCAGCGGGGCAGGGGGTGAATCACCCCTCCACTTT
NA	NA	TRBJ1-3	TRBV7-2	CASSFLSGIWNTIYF	TGTGCCAGCAGCTTTCTCTCAGGGATTTGGAACACCATATATTTT
NA	NA	TRBJ1-3	TRBV5-4	CASSRGLQSSGNTIYF	TGTGCCAGCAGCCGTGGACTCCAGAGCTCTGGAAACACCATATATTTT
TRBD1	NA	TRBJ2-2	TRBV7-3	CASSLRDRGSNGELFF	TGTGCCAGCAGCCTCCGAGACAGGGGAAGTAACGGGGAGCTGTTTTTT
TRBD1	NA	TRBJ2-3	TRBV29-1	CSVGRGSGIDTQYF	TGCAGCGTTGGCAGGGGGTCCGGGATAGATACGCAGTATTTT
NA	NA	TRBJ2-1	TRBV4-1	CASSLRHRGYNEQFF	TGCGCCAGCAGCCTTAGGCACCGGGGCTACAATGAGCAGTTCTTC
NA	NA	TRBJ2-1	TRBV25-1	CASSEYGRDNEQFF	TGTGCCAGCAGTGAATATGGCAGGGACAATGAGCAGTTCTTC
NA	NA	TRBJ2-3	TRBV24-1	CATSGTDTQYF	TGTGCCACCAGTGGCACAGATACGCAGTATTTT